This section outlines one T cell receptor beta chain sequence together with its context. CDR3 size: 17 residues. The V and J ends lost 0 bases and 2 bases respectively, with 14 bases between them. The germline V gene has CDR1 LNHNV and CDR2 YYDKDF (reference sequence). This entry belongs to a study of blood T cell repertoires in COVID-19. How the authors handled the data: Reference gene primer amplification gave estimated nucleated cell counts. Measured with immunoSEQ multiplex PCR; TCRdb has only the in-frame clones, and not every one. That table gives V, J and clone size, and the DNA gave D and trimming. In the table there are approximately 390,000 clones, around 87% of which are singletons.

The receptor comes from a man aged 18 to 29 with active or convalescent COVID-19. The sequenced material came from peripheral blood. V and J are TRBV15 and TRBJ2-1; a possible D gene is TRBD1 (6 bases). The CDR3, as DNA: TGTGCCACCAGCAGAGATCCGACAGGTTCCCCCTACAATGAGCAGTTCTTC. Protein sequence: CATSRDPTGSPYNEQFF.